This TCR beta chain was documented in a study of blood T cell repertoires in COVID-19. The wider study: Samples of COVID-19 (acute and convalescent) were obtained from the United States, Italy and Spain.

Measured with immunoSEQ multiplex PCR; TCRdb has only the in-frame clones, and not every one. The top ten clones hold about an eighth of a sample with approximately 250,000 clones, around nine tenths of them seen once. This clone was seen repeatedly, ten times or more. CDR3 length: 13 amino acids. Trimming cost V 8 bases and J 5 bases, with 15 bases left between them. The chain has TRBV12-3 or TRBV12-4 and TRBJ1-1, with D hard to call. The sequenced sample was peripheral blood. This clonotype originated in a woman aged 70 to 79 with COVID-19, enrolled during active disease. The CDR3 spells CASAGRNLTEAFF. The CDR3 DNA sequence: TGTGCCAGCGCCGGCAGGAATCTAACTGAAGCTTTCTTT.